This is a list of T cell receptor beta chains from one sample in a study of CD8+ T cells in alopecia areata. TCRdb's copy holds only in-frame clones and misses some; the assay was immunoSEQ multiplex PCR. Of roughly 200,000 clones listed, approximately 53% are singletons. The specimen was CD8+ T cells sorted from blood, collected at week 24, from a patient treated with tofacitinib. The source is a human donor with alopecia areata. CDR3s include the opening cysteine and the closing phenylalanine or tryptophan. The order of the fields is D gene, CDR3 length, clone size, J gene, V gene, CDR3 protein, CDR3 DNA. D genes are given only for firm matches. The size field is filled for only some rows; it gives once, few, many or a size class.

. | 16 | few | TRBJ2-7 | TRBV4-3 | CASSQDWGRSSYEQYF | TGCGCCAGCAGCCAAGATTGGGGACGAAGCTCCTACGAGCAGTACTTC
TRBD1 | 14 | few | TRBJ2-7 | TRBV6-5 | CASSFSGGAYEQYF | TGTGCCAGCAGTTTTTCAGGGGGCGCCTACGAGCAGTACTTC
. | 13 | few | TRBJ2-1 | TRBV5-6 | CASSQGHYNEQFF | TGTGCCAGCAGTCAAGGCCACTACAATGAGCAGTTCTTC
. | 14 | few | TRBJ2-3 | TRBV14 | CASSQETRGDTQYF | TGTGCCAGCAGCCAAGAGACAAGGGGAGATACGCAGTATTTT
. | 15 | . | TRBJ2-4 | TRBV10-3 | CAISTRQGLKNIQYF | TGTGCCATCAGTACGAGACAGGGACTCAAAAACATTCAGTACTTC
. | 14 | . | TRBJ2-7 | TRBV4-3 | CASSQDVGTYEQYF | TGCGCCAGCAGCCAAGATGTCGGGACCTACGAGCAGTACTTC
. | 15 | . | TRBJ1-1 | TRBV19 | CASSIGFGENTEAFF | TGTGCCAGTAGTATAGGGTTTGGAGAGAACACTGAAGCTTTCTTT
. | 13 | . | TRBJ1-1 | TRBV4-3 | CASSQDVNTEAFF | TGCGCCAGCAGCCAAGACGTAAACACTGAAGCTTTCTTT
. | 11 | . | TRBJ1-2 | TRBV29-1 | CSVVRGTGYTF | TGCAGCGTCGTCCGGGGTACTGGCTACACCTTC
TRBD1 | 13 | . | TRBJ2-7 | TRBV30 | CAWKGQASYEQYF | TGTGCCTGGAAGGGACAGGCGTCCTACGAGCAGTACTTC
. | 13 | few | TRBJ1-1 | TRBV13 | CASSPGRGTEAFF | TGTGCCAGCAGCCCCGGGCGGGGCACTGAAGCTTTCTTT
. | 12 | . | TRBJ2-6 | TRBV7-3 | CASTAGSNVLTF | TGTGCCAGTACGGCAGGGTCCAACGTCCTGACTTTC
. | 15 | . | TRBJ1-2 | TRBV9 | CASSVQVAGNGGYTF | TGTGCCAGCAGCGTGCAAGTAGCCGGGAATGGTGGCTACACCTTC
. | 13 | . | TRBJ1-4 | TRBV2 | CASTPGANEKLFF | TGTGCCAGCACTCCCGGTGCTAATGAAAAACTGTTTTTT
TRBD2 | 15 | . | TRBJ2-7 | TRBV4-1 | CASSSRLAGEYEQYF | TGCGCCAGCAGCTCGCGACTAGCGGGGGAATACGAGCAGTACTTC
. | 16 | . | TRBJ2-1 | TRBV15 | CATSIQGTGAEDEQFF | TGTGCCACCAGCATACAGGGTACTGGGGCGGAGGATGAGCAGTTCTTC
TRBD1 | 19 | . | TRBJ1-2 | TRBV29-1 | CSVVGQGSVKGSNNYGYTF | TGCAGCGTTGTGGGACAGGGCTCCGTGAAAGGCTCGAATAACTATGGCTACACCTTC
TRBD1 | 14 | . | TRBJ1-2 | TRBV19 | CASSSRQGAYGYTF | TGTGCCAGTAGTTCACGGCAGGGGGCCTATGGCTACACCTTC
TRBD1 | 14 | . | TRBJ2-7 | TRBV11-2 | CASSLDAGGYEQYF | TGTGCCAGCAGCCTCGATGCAGGGGGCTACGAGCAGTACTTC
. | 14 | . | TRBJ2-7 | TRBV9 | CASSAGTAWDEQYF | TGTGCCAGCAGCGCCGGGACCGCTTGGGACGAGCAGTACTTC
TRBD2 | 14 | few | TRBJ2-1 | TRBV5-1 | CASSASGGYNEQFF | TGCGCCAGCAGCGCTAGCGGGGGGTACAATGAGCAGTTCTTC
TRBD2 | 15 | few | TRBJ2-1 | TRBV7-8 | CASSVSSGASPEQFF | TGTGCCAGCAGCGTATCTAGCGGGGCCTCGCCGGAGCAGTTCTTC
. | 11 | few | TRBJ2-5 | TRBV30 | CAWTRGETQYF | TGTGCCTGGACAAGGGGGGAGACCCAGTACTTC
. | 14 | . | TRBJ1-1 | TRBV29-1 | CSVVFRGWNTEAFF | TGCAGCGTTGTTTTTCGGGGTTGGAACACTGAAGCTTTCTTT
. | 12 | . | TRBJ1-2 | TRBV25-1 | CASSEGGYGYTF | TGTGCCAGCAGTGAGGGGGGATATGGCTACACCTTC
. | 13 | . | TRBJ2-3 | TRBV6-6 | CASSPGGTDTQYF | TGTGCCAGCAGCCCCGGAGGCACAGATACGCAGTATTTT
. | 14 | once | TRBJ2-7 | TRBV7-2 | CASSPGPGTYEQYF | TGTGCCAGCAGCCCAGGACCAGGAACCTACGAGCAGTACTTC
. | 13 | . | TRBJ1-1 | TRBV25-1 | CASSGGLGTEAFF | TGTGCCAGCAGTGGGGGGTTAGGCACTGAAGCTTTCTTT
TRBD1 | 13 | . | TRBJ1-2 | TRBV29-1 | CSAGTGTGYGYTF | TGCAGCGCCGGTACCGGGACAGGGTATGGCTACACCTTC
. | 14 | . | TRBJ1-1 | TRBV4-3 | CASSLRIQVTEAFF | TGCGCCAGCAGTTTGAGGATCCAGGTGACTGAAGCTTTCTTT
TRBD1 | 12 | . | TRBJ1-5 | TRBV29-1 | CSVPGTGGAQHF | TGCAGCGTCCCCGGGACAGGGGGGGCCCAGCATTTT
. | 15 | once | TRBJ2-6 | TRBV6-5 | CASSYSVAGANVLTF | TGTGCCAGCAGTTACTCGGTGGCTGGGGCCAACGTCCTGACTTTC
. | 18 | . | TRBJ1-2 | TRBV5-6 | CASSFGRGWTADRYGYTF | TGTGCCAGCAGCTTCGGCAGGGGATGGACCGCGGACCGCTATGGCTACACCTTC
TRBD1 | 16 | few | TRBJ1-2 | TRBV29-1 | CSVHAPGQGAGYGYTF | TGCAGCGTCCACGCCCCGGGACAGGGGGCGGGCTATGGCTACACCTTC
. | 15 | . | TRBJ1-6 | TRBV6-5 | CASTQLPLGYSPLHF | TGTGCCAGCACCCAGCTTCCGTTGGGGTATTCACCCCTCCACTTT